Below, one TCR beta chain is given with its context. What it binds is not known. This entry comes from a study of T cell responses to AZD1222 COVID-19 vaccine. Findings and caveats of the study: The donors showed a predominance of white British ancestry and of females, with possible underestimation of clonal diversity.

Libraries were prepared by immunoSEQ multiplex PCR; TCRdb keeps only in-frame clonotypes and omits some of them. The sample contains about 130,000 clones, roughly 86% of which appear only once. Here the sequenced sample was peripheral blood, taken on day 0 of AZD1222 vaccination. This receptor was taken from an adult in good health.

Here the CDR3 reads CAISDPTQANTEAFF. CDR3 bases: TGTGCCATCAGTGACCCGACACAGGCGAACACTGAAGCTTTCTTT. The rearrangement joins TRBV10-3 to TRBJ1-1; weak D call: TRBD1 (5 bases). The CDR3 has 15 amino acids. Germline CDR1 is ENHRY and CDR2 is SYGVKD. Trimming stripped 3 bases from V and 1 base from J, with 12 bases between.